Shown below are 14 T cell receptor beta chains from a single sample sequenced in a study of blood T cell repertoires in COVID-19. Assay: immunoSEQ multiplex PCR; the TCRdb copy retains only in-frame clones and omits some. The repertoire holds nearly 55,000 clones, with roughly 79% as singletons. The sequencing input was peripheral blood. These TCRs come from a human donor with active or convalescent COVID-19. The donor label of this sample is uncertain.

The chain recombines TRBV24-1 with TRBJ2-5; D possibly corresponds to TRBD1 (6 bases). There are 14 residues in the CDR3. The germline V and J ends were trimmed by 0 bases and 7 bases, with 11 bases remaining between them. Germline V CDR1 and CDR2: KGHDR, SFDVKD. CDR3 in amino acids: CATSDLRQAGTQYF. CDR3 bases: TGTGCCACCAGTGATTTGCGACAGGCAGGGACCCAGTACTTC.

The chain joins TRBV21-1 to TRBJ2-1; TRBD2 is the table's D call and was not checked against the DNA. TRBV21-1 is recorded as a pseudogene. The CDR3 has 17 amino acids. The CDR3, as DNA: TGTGCCAGCAGCGCCGGACTAGCGGAGGGGCTCTACAATGAGCAGTTCTTC. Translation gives CASSAGLAEGLYNEQFF.

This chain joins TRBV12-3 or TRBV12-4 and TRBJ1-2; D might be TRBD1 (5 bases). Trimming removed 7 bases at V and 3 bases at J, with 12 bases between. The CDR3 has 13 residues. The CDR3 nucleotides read TGTGCCAGCACCGGGGGGAGAGACTATGGCTACACCTTC. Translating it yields CASTGGRDYGYTF.

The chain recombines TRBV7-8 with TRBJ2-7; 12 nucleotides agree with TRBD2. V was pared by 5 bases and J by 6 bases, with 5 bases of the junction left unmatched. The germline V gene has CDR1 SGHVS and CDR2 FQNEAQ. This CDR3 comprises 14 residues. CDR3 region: CASSVTSGSSEQYF. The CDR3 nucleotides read TGTGCCAGCAGCGTGACTAGCGGGAGTTCCGAGCAGTACTTC.

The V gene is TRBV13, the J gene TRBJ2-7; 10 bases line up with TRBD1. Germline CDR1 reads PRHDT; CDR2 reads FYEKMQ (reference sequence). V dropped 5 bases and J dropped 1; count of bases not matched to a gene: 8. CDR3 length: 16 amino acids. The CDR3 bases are TGTGCCAGCAGCCCACTTGACAGGGGGCCATCCTACGAGCAGTACTTC. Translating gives CASSPLDRGPSYEQYF.

CDR3 region: CASGDLNEQFF. Here the CDR3 DNA reads TGTGCCAGTGGAGACTTGAATGAGCAGTTCTTC. The chain couples TRBV19 to TRBJ2-1, with D unresolved. CDR1 and CDR2 (germline): LNHDA, SQIVND (reference sequence). Trimming stripped 8 bases from V and 7 bases from J, with 9 bases between. The CDR3 contains 11 residues.

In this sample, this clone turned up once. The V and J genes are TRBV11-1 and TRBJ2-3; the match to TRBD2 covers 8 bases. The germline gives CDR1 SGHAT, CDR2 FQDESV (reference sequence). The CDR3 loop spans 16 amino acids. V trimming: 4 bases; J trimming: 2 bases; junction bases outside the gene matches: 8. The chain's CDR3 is CASSSSGSSTTDTQYF. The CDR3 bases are TGTGCCAGCAGCTCGAGCGGGAGTTCAACCACAGATACGCAGTATTTT.

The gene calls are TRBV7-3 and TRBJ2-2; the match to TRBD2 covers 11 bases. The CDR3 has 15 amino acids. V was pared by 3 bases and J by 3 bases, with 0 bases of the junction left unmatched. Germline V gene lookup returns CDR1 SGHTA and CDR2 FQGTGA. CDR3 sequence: CASSFSGRDTGELFF. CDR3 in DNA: TGTGCCAGCAGCTTTAGCGGGAGGGACACCGGGGAGCTGTTTTTT. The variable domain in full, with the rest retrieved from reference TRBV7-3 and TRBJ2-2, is GAGVSQTPSNKVTEKGKYVELRCDPISGHTALYWYRQSLGQGPEFLIYFQGTGAADDSGLPNDRFFAVRPEGSVSTLKIQRTERGDSAVYLCASSFSGRDTGELFFGEGSRLTVL.

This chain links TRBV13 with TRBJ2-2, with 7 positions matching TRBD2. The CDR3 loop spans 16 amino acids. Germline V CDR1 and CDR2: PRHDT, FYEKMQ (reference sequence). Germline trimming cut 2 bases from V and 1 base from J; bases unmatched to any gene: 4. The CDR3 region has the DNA TGTGCCAGCAGCTTAATTGCGGGGGTGAACACCGGGGAGCTGTTTTTT. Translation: CASSLIAGVNTGELFF.

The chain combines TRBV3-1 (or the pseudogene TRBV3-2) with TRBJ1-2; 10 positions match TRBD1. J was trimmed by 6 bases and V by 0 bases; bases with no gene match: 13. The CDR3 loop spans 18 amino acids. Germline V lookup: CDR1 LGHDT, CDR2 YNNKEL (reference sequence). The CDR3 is CASSQDQKAGQGVDGYTF. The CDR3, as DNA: TGTGCCAGCAGCCAAGATCAAAAAGCCGGACAGGGGGTGGATGGCTACACCTTC.

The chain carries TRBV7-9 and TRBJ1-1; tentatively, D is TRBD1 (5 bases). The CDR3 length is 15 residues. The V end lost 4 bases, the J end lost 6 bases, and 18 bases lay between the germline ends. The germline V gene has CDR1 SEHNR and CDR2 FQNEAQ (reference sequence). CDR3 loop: CASSSLHHRQAEAFF. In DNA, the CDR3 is TGTGCCAGCAGCTCCCTCCACCACAGGCAGGCTGAAGCTTTCTTT.

The CDR3 is CASSIDGTTIAYEQYF. The CDR3 bases are TGTGCCAGTAGTATAGATGGGACAACCATCGCCTACGAGCAGTACTTC. The chain links TRBV19 to TRBJ2-7; D may be TRBD1 (6 bases). Germline assignment: CDR1 LNHDA and CDR2 SQIVND (reference sequence). V was shortened by 0 bases and J by 2 bases, with 14 bases between the two germline ends. The CDR3 extends over 16 amino acids.

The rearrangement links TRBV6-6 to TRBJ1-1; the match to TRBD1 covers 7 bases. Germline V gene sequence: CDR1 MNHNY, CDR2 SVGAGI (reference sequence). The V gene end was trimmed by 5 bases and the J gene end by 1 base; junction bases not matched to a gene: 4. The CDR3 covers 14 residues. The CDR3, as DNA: TGTGCCAGCAGTGAGGGACAGACGAACACTGAAGCTTTCTTT. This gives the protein CASSEGQTNTEAFF.

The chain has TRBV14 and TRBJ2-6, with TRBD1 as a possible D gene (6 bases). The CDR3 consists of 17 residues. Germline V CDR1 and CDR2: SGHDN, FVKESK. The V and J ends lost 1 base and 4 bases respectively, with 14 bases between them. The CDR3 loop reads CASSQVGNREGANVLTF. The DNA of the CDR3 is TGTGCCAGCAGCCAAGTAGGGAACAGGGAGGGGGCCAACGTCCTGACTTTC.